This TCR beta chain emerged from a study of shared clonotypes between healthy human individuals. Findings and caveats of the study: Estimated richness values were generally larger in naive subsets than in memory subsets.

As regards this clone: Its matching antigen is unknown.

The authors loaded around 200 ng DNA, 25,000 to 30,000 T cell genomes, into sorted-subset replicate PCRs. Using immunoSEQ multiplex PCR, the repertoire was profiled, and TCRdb retains in-frame clones only, with some absent. The table includes under 700,000 clones, about 95% detected once. CDR3 length: 15 amino acids. Losses at the gene ends were 7 bases for V and 6 bases for J; bases not matched to a gene: 9. The germline gives CDR1 LNHDA, CDR2 SQIVND (reference sequence). Naive CD8 cells were CD45RO-negative, positively selected for CCR7, excluding terminally differentiated effector memory CD45RA+ cells.

V is TRBV19 and J is TRBJ1-5; 10 nucleotides align to TRBD1. The sequence was obtained from a woman in her 30s in good health. The source material was naive CD8+ T cells sorted from blood. The CDR3 loop reads CASTDRGRYGQPQHF. The CDR3 nucleotides are TGTGCCAGTACCGACAGGGGGCGATACGGTCAGCCCCAGCATTTT.